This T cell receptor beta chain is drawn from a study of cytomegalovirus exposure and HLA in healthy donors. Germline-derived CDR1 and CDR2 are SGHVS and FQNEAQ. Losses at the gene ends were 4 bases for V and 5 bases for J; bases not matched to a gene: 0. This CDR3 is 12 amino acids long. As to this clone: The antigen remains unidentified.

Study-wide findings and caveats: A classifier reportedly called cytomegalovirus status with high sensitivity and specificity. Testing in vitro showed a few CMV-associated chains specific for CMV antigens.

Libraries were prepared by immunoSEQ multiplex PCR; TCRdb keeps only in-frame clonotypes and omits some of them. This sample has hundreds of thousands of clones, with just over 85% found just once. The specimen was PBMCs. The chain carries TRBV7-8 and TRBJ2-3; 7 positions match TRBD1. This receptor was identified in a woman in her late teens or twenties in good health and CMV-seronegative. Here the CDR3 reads CASSSGGDTQYF. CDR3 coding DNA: TGTGCCAGCAGCTCAGGGGGAGATACGCAGTATTTT.